This T cell receptor beta chain was identified in a study of CD8 T cells in ankylosing spondylitis. Study-wide results and caveats: The study looked at matched synovial fluid samples from ankylosing spondylitis patients. Disease-linked clones were reported to be significantly enriched there. Within peripheral blood, clones linked to disease were CD8+ and relatively rare. Blood from ankylosing spondylitis patients appeared to carry a characteristic roughly eight-variant TCR beta motif.

In its sample, this clonotype was seen many times. Its cognate antigen is unknown. V was cut by 5 bases and J by 2 bases, with 10 bases left in between. The CDR3 is made up of 15 amino acids. Quantitative 5'-RACE with molecular barcodes generated TCR beta libraries. TCRdb reanalysed the 5' RACE reads using MiXCR and keeps one entry per CDR3 protein. The sample lists 150,000 to 200,000 distinct CDR3 sequences, around 18% occurring once. The chain recombines TRBV12-3 or TRBV12-4 with TRBJ2-6; unclear D gene. Sequences were obtained from blood, either unsorted or a sorted T cell fraction (not recorded which). The sequence came from a male donor with ankylosing spondylitis or in good health (not recorded which). This chain's CDR3 is CASSPGWAGANVLTF. CDR3 DNA: TGTGCCAGCAGTCCTGGGTGGGCTGGGGCCAACGTCCTGACTTTC.